The next 16 T cell receptor beta chains were all read from a single sample in a study of OX40 agonist ivuxolimab in advanced cancers. Produced via immunoSEQ multiplex PCR; TCRdb's table is partial and in-frame only. Of tens of thousands of clones listed, roughly 90% are singletons. Source: CD4+ or CD8+ T cells sorted from blood, taken in a trial of the OX40 agonist ivuxolimab. The receptors stem from an adult with an advanced solid tumor such as melanoma, head and neck, liver or kidney cancer.

CDR3: CAWAQSRSGNTIYF. As DNA, the CDR3 is TGTGCCTGGGCTCAAAGCCGCTCTGGAAACACCATATATTTT. The V and J genes are TRBV30 and TRBJ1-3; D not resolved. V was pared by 5 bases and J by 0 bases, with 11 bases between. Germline V gives CDR1 GTSNPN, CDR2 SVGIG (reference sequence). The CDR3 runs 14 residues.

The gene calls are TRBV5-4 and TRBJ2-1; 10 nucleotides align to TRBD2. Trimming at V came to 6 bases and at J to 8 bases, leaving 8 bases not matched to a gene. This CDR3 contains 14 residues. Germline-derived CDR1 and CDR2 are SGHNT and YYREEE (reference sequence). The CDR3 region has the DNA TGTGCCAGCATCGCTAGCGGGAGTACGGATGAGCAGTTCTTC. Encoded protein: CASIASGSTDEQFF.

V is TRBV6-4 and J is TRBJ2-1; D is unresolved. Germline V CDR1 and CDR2: MRHNA, SNTAGT. V was trimmed by 1 base and J by 7 bases, leaving 8 bases between them. The CDR3 loop spans 13 amino acids. CDR3 amino acids: CASSDFGQNEQFF. CDR3 DNA: TGTGCCAGCAGTGACTTTGGCCAAAATGAGCAGTTCTTC.

The rearrangement joins TRBV5-1 to TRBJ2-1; unclear D gene. The CDR3 sequence is 14 residues long. Per germline, CDR1 SGHRS and CDR2 YFSETQ. Trimming pared 2 bases from V and 5 bases from J, leaving 11 bases between. The CDR3 here is CASSFYTADNEQFF. The CDR3, as DNA: TGCGCCAGCAGCTTTTACACTGCGGACAATGAGCAGTTCTTC.

This clone was observed a single time. The chain links TRBV13 to TRBJ1-2; 7 nucleotides line up with TRBD1. V dropped 5 bases and J dropped 6; count of bases not matched to a gene: 12. The CDR3 runs 15 residues. Germline CDR1 reads PRHDT; CDR2 reads FYEKMQ (reference sequence). The CDR3 DNA reads TGTGCCAGCAGCCCCGCCGGGACAGATCACCATGGCTACACCTTC. It is translated as CASSPAGTDHHGYTF.

This clone was observed a handful of times. The rearrangement joins TRBV4-1 to TRBJ1-2; D unclear. The CDR3 spans 15 residues. Trimming removed 0 bases at V and 7 bases at J, with 15 bases between. In germline, CDR1 is MGHRA, CDR2 YSYEKL. The CDR3 DNA sequence: TGCGCCAGCAGCCAAGAAGGAGCAAGGGTAGTTGGCTACACCTTC. This translates into CASSQEGARVVGYTF.

The J gene is TRBJ1-1, the V gene TRBV6-6; a possible D gene is TRBD1 (5 bases). Germline CDR1 and CDR2: MNHNY and SVGAGI (reference sequence). The CDR3 has 14 amino acids. Trimming cost V 4 bases and J 0 bases, with 9 bases left between them. CDR3 nucleotide sequence: TGTGCCAGCAGTTCCGACAGTTTGAACACTGAAGCTTTCTTT. This sequence encodes CASSSDSLNTEAFF.

Regarding this clone: This sample includes further DNA sequences coding for the same CDR3. J is TRBJ2-7 and V is TRBV7-9; D uncertain. Trimming cost V 5 bases and J 6 bases, with 11 bases left between them. CDR3 size: 12 residues. CDR1 and CDR2 (germline): SEHNR, FQNEAQ (reference sequence). CDR3 bases: TGTGCCAGCAGCCCCGGACCCGGCGAGCAGTACTTC. It codes for CASSPGPGEQYF.

The gene calls are TRBV4-1 and TRBJ2-7; 10 nucleotides agree with TRBD2. The CDR3 length is 15 residues. Trimming took 4 bases from V and 1 from J; bases not matched to a gene: 4. Per germline, CDR1 MGHRA and CDR2 YSYEKL. CDR3 sequence: CASSPQRGGSYEQYF. The CDR3 DNA follows: TGCGCCAGCAGCCCCCAGCGGGGGGGGTCCTACGAGCAGTACTTC.

The rearrangement joins TRBV6-1 to TRBJ2-1, with D hard to call. V shed 7 bases and J shed 3 bases, with 7 bases lying between them. CDR1 MNHNS and CDR2 SASEGT come from the germline V gene. The CDR3 is 12 residues long. CDR3 sequence (DNA): TGTGCCAGCAACGAGAACTACAATGAGCAGTTCTTC. Protein product: CASNENYNEQFF.

This chain links TRBV6-5 with TRBJ2-5; D is undetermined. CDR3 size: 15 residues. Germline V gives CDR1 MNHEY, CDR2 SVGAGI. V lost 2 bases, J lost 5 bases, and 15 bases lay in between. CDR3 in DNA: TGTGCCAGCAGTTACCTCGGACCAGGTGGGGAGACCCAGTACTTC. It encodes CASSYLGPGGETQYF.

The chain uses TRBV7-9 and TRBJ2-4; TRBD1 might be the D (6 bases). The CDR3 is 14 residues long. Trimming stripped 3 bases from V and 3 bases from J, with 9 bases between. Germline loops: CDR1 SEHNR, CDR2 FQNEAQ (reference sequence). CDR3 nucleotide sequence: TGTGCCAGCAGCTTTGCAGGGGACAAAAACATTCAGTACTTC. The encoded protein is CASSFAGDKNIQYF.

This chain uses TRBV9 with TRBJ1-3; the D is unclear. The CDR3 runs to 14 residues. Germline loops: CDR1 SGDLS, CDR2 YYNGEE. Trimming shortened V by 3 bases and J by 3 bases, and 10 bases separated the two germline ends. CDR3 sequence (DNA): TGTGCCAGCAGCGCCTCGGACGGTGGAAACACCATATATTTT. Residues: CASSASDGGNTIYF.

The rearrangement uses TRBV4-2 and TRBJ2-3; D remains unclear. Germline V lookup: CDR1 LGHNA, CDR2 YNFKEQ. The ends were cut back, 2 bases at V and 8 bases at J, with 14 bases in the middle. The CDR3 runs 14 residues. DNA for the CDR3: TGTGCCAGCAGCCAACAGATCTCCCAAGTTACGCAGTATTTT. Translating gives CASSQQISQVTQYF.

The rearrangement links TRBV28 to TRBJ2-7; D might be TRBD2 (5 bases). Germline V CDR1 and CDR2: MDHEN, SYDVKM. V was cut by 5 bases and J by 3 bases, with 14 bases left in between. This CDR3 region has 14 residues. The chain's CDR3 is CASSLDWWVYEQYF. In DNA, the CDR3 is TGTGCCAGCAGTCTGGACTGGTGGGTCTACGAGCAGTACTTC.

This sequence joins TRBV19 and TRBJ1-1; D not certain. Germline CDR1 is LNHDA and CDR2 is SQIVND (reference sequence). Trimming removed 3 bases from V and 2 bases from J, with 10 bases in between. CDR3 length equals 14 residues. CDR3 in amino acids: CASSMTPLNTEAFF. The DNA of the CDR3 is TGTGCCAGTAGTATGACCCCTCTAAACACTGAAGCTTTCTTT.